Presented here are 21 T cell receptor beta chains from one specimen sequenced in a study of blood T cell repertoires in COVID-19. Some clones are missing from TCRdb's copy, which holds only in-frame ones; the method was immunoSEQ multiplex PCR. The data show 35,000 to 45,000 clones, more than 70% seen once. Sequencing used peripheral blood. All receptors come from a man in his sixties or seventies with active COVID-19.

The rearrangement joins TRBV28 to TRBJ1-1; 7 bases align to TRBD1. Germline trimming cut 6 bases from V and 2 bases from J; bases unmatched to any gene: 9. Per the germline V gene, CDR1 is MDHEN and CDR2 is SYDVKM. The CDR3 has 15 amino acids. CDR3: CASSRGQSLNTEAFF. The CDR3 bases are TGTGCCAGCAGCCGGGGACAGTCCCTAAACACTGAAGCTTTCTTT.

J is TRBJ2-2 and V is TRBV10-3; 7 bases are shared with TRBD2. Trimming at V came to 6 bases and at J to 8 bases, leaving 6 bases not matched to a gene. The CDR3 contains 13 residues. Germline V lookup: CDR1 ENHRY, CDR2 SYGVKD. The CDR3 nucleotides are TGTGCCATCAGCTGGGAGGGGCGAGGGGAGCTGTTTTTT. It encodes CAISWEGRGELFF.

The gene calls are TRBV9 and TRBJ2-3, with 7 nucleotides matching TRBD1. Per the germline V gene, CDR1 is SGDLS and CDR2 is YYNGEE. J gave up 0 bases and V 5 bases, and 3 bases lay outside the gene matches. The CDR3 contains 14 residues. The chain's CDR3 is CASSGTVSTDTQYF. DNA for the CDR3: TGTGCCAGCAGTGGGACAGTTAGCACAGATACGCAGTATTTT.

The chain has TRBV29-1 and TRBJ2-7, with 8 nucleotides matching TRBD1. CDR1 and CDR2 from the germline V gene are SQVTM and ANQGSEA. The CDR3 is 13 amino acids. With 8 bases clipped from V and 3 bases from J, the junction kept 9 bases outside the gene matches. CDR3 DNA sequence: TGCAGCCTGCTGGACAGGGATCGCTACGAGCAGTACTTC. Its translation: CSLLDRDRYEQYF.

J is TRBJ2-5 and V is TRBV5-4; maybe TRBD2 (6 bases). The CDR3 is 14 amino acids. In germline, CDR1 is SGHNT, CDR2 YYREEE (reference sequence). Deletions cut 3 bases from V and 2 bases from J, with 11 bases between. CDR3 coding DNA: TGTGCCAGCAGCTCTGGGACTTTTCAAGAGACCCAGTACTTC. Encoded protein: CASSSGTFQETQYF.

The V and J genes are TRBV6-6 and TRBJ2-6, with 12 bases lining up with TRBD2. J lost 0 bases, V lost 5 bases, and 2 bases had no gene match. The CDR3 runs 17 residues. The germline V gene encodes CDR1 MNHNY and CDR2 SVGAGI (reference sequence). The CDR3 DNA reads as TGTGCCAGCAGTCCTAGCGGGGGGGGCTCTGGGGCCAACGTCCTGACTTTC. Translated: CASSPSGGGSGANVLTF.

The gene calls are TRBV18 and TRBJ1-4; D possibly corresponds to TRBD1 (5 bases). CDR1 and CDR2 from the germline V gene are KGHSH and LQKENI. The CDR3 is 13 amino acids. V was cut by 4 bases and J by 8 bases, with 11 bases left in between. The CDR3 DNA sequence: TGTGCCAGCTCACTACAGGAAAACGAAAAACTGTTTTTT. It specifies CASSLQENEKLFF.

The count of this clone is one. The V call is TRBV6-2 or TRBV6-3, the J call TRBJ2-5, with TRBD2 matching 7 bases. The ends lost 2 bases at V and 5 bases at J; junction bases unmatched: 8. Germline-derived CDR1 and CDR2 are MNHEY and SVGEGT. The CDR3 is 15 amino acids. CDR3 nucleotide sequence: TGTGCCAGCAGTTACGTCAGCGGGACGTGGGAGACCCAGTACTTC. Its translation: CASSYVSGTWETQYF.

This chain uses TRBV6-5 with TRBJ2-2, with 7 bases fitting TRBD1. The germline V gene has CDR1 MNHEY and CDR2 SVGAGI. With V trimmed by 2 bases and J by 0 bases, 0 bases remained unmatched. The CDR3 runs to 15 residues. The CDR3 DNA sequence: TGTGCCAGCAGTTACACAGGGGCGAACACCGGGGAGCTGTTTTTT. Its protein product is CASSYTGANTGELFF.

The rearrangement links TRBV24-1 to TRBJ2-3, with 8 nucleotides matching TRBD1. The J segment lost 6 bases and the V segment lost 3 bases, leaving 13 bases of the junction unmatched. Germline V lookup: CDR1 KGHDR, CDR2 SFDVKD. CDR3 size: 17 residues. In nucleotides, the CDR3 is TGTGCCACCAGTGATATCGGACAGGGAAGGCCCCCTGATACGCAGTATTTT. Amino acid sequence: CATSDIGQGRPPDTQYF.

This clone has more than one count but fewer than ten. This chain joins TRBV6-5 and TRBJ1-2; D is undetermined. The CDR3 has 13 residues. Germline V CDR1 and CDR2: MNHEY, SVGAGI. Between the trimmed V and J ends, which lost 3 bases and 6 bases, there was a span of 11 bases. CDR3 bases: TGTGCCAGCAGTTATGGTAGATCTGATGGCTACACCTTC. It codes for CASSYGRSDGYTF.

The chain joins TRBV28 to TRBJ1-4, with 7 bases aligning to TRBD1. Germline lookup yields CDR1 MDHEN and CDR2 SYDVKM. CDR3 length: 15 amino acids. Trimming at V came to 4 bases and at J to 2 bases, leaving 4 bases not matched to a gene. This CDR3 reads CASSSQQGTNEKLFF. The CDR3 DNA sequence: TGTGCCAGCAGTTCACAACAGGGGACTAATGAAAAACTGTTTTTT.

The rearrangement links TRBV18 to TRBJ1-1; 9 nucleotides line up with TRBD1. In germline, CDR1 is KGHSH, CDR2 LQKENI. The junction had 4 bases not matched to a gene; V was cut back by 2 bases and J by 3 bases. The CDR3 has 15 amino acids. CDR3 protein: CASSPVRTGDTEAFF. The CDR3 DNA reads TGTGCCAGCTCACCAGTCCGGACAGGGGACACTGAAGCTTTCTTT.

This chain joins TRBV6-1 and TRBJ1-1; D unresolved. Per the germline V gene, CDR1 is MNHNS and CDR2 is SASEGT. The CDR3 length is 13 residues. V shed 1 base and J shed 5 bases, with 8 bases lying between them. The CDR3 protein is CASSEDVRTEAFF. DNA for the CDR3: TGTGCCAGCAGTGAAGACGTTCGGACTGAAGCTTTCTTT.

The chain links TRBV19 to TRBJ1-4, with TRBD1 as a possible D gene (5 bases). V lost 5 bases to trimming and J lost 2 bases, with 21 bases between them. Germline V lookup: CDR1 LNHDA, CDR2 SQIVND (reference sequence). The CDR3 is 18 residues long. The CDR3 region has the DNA TGTGCCAGTAGTGTCCACCCCGGTCAGGGTGGCACTAATGAAAAACTGTTTTTT. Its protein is CASSVHPGQGGTNEKLFF.

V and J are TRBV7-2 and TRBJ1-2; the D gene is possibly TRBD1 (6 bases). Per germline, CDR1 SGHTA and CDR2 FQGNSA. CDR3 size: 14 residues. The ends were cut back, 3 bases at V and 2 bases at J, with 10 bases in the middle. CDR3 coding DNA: TGTGCCAGCAGCTTGCAGGGGCGGAACTATGGCTACACCTTC. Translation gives CASSLQGRNYGYTF.

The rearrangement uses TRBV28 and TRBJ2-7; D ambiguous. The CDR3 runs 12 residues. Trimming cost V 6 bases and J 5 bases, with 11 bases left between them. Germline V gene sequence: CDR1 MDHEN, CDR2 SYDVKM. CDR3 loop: CASRYGFHEQYF. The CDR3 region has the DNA TGTGCCAGCAGATACGGGTTCCACGAGCAGTACTTC. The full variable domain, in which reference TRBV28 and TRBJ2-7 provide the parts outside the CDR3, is DVKVTQSSRYLVKRTGEKVFLECVQDMDHENMFWYRQDPGLGLRLIYFSYDVKMKEKGDIPEGYSVSREKKERFSLILESASTNQTSMYLCASRYGFHEQYFGPGTRLTVT.

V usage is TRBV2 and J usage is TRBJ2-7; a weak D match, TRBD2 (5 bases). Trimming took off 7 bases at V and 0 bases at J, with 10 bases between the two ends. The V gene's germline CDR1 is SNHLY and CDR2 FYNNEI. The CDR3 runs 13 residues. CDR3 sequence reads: CASKVSGSYEQYF. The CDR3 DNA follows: TGTGCCAGCAAGGTGAGCGGCTCCTACGAGCAGTACTTC.

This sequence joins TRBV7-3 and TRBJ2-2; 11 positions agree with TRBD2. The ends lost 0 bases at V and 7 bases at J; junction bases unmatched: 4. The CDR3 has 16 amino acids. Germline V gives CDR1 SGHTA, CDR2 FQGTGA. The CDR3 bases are TGTGCCAGCAGCTTAACGTCCCTAGCGGGGGGCGGGGAGCTGTTTTTT. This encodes CASSLTSLAGGGELFF.

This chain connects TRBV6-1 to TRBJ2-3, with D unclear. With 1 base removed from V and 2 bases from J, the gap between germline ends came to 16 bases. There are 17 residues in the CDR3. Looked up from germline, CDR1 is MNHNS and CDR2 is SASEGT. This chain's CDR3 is CASSEVRLPQDTDTQYF. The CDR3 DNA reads TGTGCCAGCAGTGAAGTGCGACTTCCTCAAGACACAGATACGCAGTATTTT.

CDR3 nucleotides: TGTGCCAGCAGTTACTCAGGGGGCACTGAAGCTTTCTTT. The encoded protein is CASSYSGGTEAFF. The chain links TRBV6-6 to TRBJ1-1; maybe TRBD1 (6 bases). CDR1 is MNHNY, CDR2 SVGAGI, per germline (reference sequence). The CDR3 runs 13 residues. The V end was cut by 0 bases, the J end by 4 bases, with 6 bases between.